A single T cell receptor (beta chain) is shown here with its context. The sample originates from a study of shared clonotypes between healthy human individuals. Caucasian adults living in Nashville, Tennessee, provided all samples. Repertoires were generated with immunoSEQ multiplex PCR, while TCRdb's copy carries only in-frame clones and drops some. The sample lists under 1,900,000 clones; approximately 98.5% were seen once. This TCR was recovered from a young man in good health. The sequencing input was naive CD4+ T cells sorted from blood. Subset meaning: CD45RA+ positively selected.

CDR3 coding DNA: TGTGCCAGCAGTTATTTGGCCCGAGGGATGAACACTGAAGCTTTCTTT. Translating it yields CASSYLARGMNTEAFF. This chain uses TRBV6-5 with TRBJ1-1; D gene uncertain. Per germline, CDR1 MNHEY and CDR2 SVGAGI. CDR3 length equals 16 residues. V lost 3 bases, J lost 0 bases, and 14 bases lay in between.